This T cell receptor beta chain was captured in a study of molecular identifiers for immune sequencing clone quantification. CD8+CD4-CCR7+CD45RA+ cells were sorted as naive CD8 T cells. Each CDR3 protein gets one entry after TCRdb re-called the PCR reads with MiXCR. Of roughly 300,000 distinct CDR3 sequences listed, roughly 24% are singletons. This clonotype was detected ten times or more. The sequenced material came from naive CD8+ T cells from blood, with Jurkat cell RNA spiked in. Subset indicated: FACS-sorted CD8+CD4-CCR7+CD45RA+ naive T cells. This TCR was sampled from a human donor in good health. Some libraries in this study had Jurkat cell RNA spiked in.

The CDR3 here is CASSLNSLAGHTDTQYF. Written as DNA, the CDR3 is TGTGCCAGCAGCTTAAACAGCTTAGCGGGGCACACAGATACGCAGTATTTT. The rearrangement links TRBV5-4 to TRBJ2-3; 8 bases line up with TRBD2. The length of the CDR3 is 17 residues. The ends lost 2 bases at V and 2 bases at J; junction bases unmatched: 10. CDR1 SGHNT and CDR2 YYREEE come from the germline V gene (reference sequence).